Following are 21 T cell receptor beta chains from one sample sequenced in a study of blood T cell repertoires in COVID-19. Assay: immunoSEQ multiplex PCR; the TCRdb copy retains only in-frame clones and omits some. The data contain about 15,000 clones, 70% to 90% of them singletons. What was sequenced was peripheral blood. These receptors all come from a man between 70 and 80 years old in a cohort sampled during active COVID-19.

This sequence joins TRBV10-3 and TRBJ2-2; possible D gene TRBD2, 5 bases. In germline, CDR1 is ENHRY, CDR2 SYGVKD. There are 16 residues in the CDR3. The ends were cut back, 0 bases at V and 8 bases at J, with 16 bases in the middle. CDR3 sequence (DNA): TGTGCCATCAGTGAGTCGAAGGGTGCGAGGGTAGGGGAGCTGTTTTTT. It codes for CAISESKGARVGELFF.

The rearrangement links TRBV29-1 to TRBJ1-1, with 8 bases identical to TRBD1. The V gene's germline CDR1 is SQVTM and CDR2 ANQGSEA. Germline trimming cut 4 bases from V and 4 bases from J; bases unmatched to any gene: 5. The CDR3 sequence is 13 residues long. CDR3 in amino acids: CSVVPGGITEAFF. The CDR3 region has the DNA TGCAGCGTTGTCCCAGGGGGCATCACTGAAGCTTTCTTT. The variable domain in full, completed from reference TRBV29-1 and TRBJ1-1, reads SAVISQKPSRDICQRGTSLTIQCQVDSQVTMMFWYRQQPGQSLTLIATANQGSEATYESGFVIDKFPISRPNLTFSTLTVSNMSPEDSSIYLCSVVPGGITEAFFGQGTRLTVV.

As DNA, the CDR3 is TGTGCCAGCAGCACGGGGACAGCCACTAACTATGGCTACACCTTC. It specifies CASSTGTATNYGYTF. The gene calls are TRBV28 and TRBJ1-2; TRBD1 matches 7 bases. CDR1 and CDR2 (germline): MDHEN, SYDVKM. The trim removed 6 bases at V and 0 bases at J, leaving 7 bases unmatched. The CDR3 spans 15 residues.

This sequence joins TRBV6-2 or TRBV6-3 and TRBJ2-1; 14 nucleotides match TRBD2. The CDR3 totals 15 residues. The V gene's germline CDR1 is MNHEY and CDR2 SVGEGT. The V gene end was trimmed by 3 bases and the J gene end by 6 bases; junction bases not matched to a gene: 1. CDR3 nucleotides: TGTGCCAGCAGTTATGGACTAGCGGGAGGCAATGAGCAGTTCTTC. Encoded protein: CASSYGLAGGNEQFF.

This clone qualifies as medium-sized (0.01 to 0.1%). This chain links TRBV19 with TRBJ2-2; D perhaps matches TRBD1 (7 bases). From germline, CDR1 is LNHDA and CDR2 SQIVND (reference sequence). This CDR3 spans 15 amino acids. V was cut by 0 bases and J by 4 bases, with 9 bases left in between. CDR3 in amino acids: CASSIDQGGTGELFF. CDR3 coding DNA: TGTGCCAGTAGTATAGATCAGGGGGGCACCGGGGAGCTGTTTTTT.

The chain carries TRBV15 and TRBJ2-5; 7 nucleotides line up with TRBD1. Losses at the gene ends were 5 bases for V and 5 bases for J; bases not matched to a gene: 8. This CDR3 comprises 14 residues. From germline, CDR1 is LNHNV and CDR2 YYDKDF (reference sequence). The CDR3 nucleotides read TGTGCCACCAGCCCCCAGGGGGTGCCCGAGACCCAGTACTTC. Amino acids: CATSPQGVPETQYF. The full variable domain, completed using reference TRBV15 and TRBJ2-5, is DAMVIQNPRYQVTQFGKPVTLSCSQTLNHNVMYWYQQKSSQAPKLLFHYYDKDFNNEADTPDNFQSRRPNTSFCFLDIRSPGLGDTAMYLCATSPQGVPETQYFGPGTRLLVL.

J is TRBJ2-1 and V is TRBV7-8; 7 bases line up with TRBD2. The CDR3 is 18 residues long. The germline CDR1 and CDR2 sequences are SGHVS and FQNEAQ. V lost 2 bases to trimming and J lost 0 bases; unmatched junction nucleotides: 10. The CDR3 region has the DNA TGTGCCAGCAGCTTATTGAGGCGGGAGCGGGGCTCCTACAATGAGCAGTTCTTC. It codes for CASSLLRRERGSYNEQFF. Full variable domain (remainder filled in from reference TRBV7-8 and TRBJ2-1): GAGVSQSPRYKVAKRGQDVALRCDPISGHVSLFWYQQALGQGPEFLTYFQNEAQLDKSGLPSDRFFAERPEGSVSTLKIQRTQQEDSAVYLCASSLLRRERGSYNEQFFGPGTRLTVL.

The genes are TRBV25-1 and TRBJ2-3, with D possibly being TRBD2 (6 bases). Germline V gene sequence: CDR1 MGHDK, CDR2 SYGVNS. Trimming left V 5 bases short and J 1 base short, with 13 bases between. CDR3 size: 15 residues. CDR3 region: CASSPGQRGTDTQYF. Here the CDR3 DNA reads TGTGCCAGCAGTCCCGGGCAGCGGGGCACAGATACGCAGTATTTT.

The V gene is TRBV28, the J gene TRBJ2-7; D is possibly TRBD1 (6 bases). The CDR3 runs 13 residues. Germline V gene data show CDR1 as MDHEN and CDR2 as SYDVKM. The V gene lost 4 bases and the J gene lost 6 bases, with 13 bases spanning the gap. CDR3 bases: TGTGCCAGCAGTTCTGAACAGGGCCCCGAGCAGTACTTC. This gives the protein CASSSEQGPEQYF.

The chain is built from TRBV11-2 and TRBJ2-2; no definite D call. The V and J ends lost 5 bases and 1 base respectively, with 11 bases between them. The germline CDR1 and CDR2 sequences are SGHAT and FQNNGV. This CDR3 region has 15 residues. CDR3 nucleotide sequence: TGTGCCAGCAGCAGAAACAGTCGGAACACCGGGGAGCTGTTTTTT. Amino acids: CASSRNSRNTGELFF.

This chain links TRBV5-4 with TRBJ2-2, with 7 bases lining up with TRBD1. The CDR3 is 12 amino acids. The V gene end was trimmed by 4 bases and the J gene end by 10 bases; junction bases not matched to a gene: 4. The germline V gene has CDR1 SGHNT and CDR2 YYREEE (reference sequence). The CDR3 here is CASSLGQTELFF. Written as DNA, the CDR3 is TGTGCCAGCAGCCTGGGACAGACGGAGCTGTTTTTT.

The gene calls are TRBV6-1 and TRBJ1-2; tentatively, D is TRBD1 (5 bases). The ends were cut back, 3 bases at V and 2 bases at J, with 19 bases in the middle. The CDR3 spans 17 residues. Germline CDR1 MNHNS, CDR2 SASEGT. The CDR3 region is CASSDGAWAANNYGYTF. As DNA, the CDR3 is TGTGCCAGCAGTGATGGGGCCTGGGCAGCAAACAACTATGGCTACACCTTC.

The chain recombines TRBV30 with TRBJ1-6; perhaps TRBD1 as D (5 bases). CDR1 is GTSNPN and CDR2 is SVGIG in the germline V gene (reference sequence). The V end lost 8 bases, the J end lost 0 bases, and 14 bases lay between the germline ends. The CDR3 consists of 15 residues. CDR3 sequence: CALGTPSSYNSPLHF. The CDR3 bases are TGTGCCCTCGGGACTCCGAGCTCCTATAATTCACCCCTCCACTTT. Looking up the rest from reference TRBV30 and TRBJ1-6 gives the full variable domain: SQTIHQWPATLVQPVGSPLSLECTVEGTSNPNLYWYRQAAGRGLQLLFYSVGIGQISSEVPQNLSASRPQDRQFILSSKKLLLSDSGFYLCALGTPSSYNSPLHFGNGTRLTVT.

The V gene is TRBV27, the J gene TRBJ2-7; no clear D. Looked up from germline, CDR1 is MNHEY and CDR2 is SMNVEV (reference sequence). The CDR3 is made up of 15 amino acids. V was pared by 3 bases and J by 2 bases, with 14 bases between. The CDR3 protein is CASSFDFDLAYEQYF. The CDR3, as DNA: TGTGCCAGCAGTTTTGACTTTGACCTTGCCTACGAGCAGTACTTC.

The CDR3 sequence is CASRSDRVNTEAFF. As DNA, the CDR3 is TGTGCCAGCAGATCCGACAGGGTCAACACTGAAGCTTTCTTT. This sequence joins TRBV3-1 (or the pseudogene TRBV3-2) and TRBJ1-1, with 7 bases identical to TRBD1. With V trimmed by 6 bases and J by 2 bases, 6 bases remained unmatched. This CDR3 has 14 residues. Germline V gene sequence: CDR1 LGHDT, CDR2 YNNKEL (reference sequence).

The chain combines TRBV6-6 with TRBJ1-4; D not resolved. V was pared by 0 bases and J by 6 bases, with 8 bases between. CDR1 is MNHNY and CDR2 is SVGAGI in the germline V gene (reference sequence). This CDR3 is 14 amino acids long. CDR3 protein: CASSYSGVDEKLFF. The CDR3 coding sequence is TGTGCCAGCAGTTACTCGGGCGTAGATGAAAAACTGTTTTTT.

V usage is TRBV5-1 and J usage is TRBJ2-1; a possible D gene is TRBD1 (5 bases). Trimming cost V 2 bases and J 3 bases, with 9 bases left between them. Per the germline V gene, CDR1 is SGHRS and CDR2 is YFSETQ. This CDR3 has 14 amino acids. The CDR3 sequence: CASSLAGNYNEQFF. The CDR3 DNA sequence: TGCGCCAGCAGCTTAGCAGGGAACTACAATGAGCAGTTCTTC. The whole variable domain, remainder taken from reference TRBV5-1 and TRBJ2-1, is KAGVTQTPRYLIKTRGQQVTLSCSPISGHRSVSWYQQTPGQGLQFLFEYFSETQRNKGNFPGRFSGRQFSNSRSEMNVSTLELGDSALYLCASSLAGNYNEQFFGPGTRLTVL.

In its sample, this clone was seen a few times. The DNA for the CDR3 is TGTGCCAGCAGTTACGGGACAGGGGTCGAGCAGTACTTC. As protein: CASSYGTGVEQYF. V is TRBV6-2 or TRBV6-3 and J is TRBJ2-7, with 10 bases that match TRBD1. The CDR3 contains 13 residues. Germline CDR1 is MNHEY and CDR2 is SVGEGT. After removal of 2 bases from V and 6 bases from J, the junction contained 1 base not matched to a gene.

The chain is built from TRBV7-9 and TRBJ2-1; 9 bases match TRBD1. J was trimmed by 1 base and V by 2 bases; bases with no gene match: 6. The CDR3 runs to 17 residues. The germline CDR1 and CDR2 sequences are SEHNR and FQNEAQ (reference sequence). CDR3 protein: CASSLRPTGGSYNEQFF. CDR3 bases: TGTGCCAGCAGCTTAAGGCCGACAGGGGGTTCCTACAATGAGCAGTTCTTC.

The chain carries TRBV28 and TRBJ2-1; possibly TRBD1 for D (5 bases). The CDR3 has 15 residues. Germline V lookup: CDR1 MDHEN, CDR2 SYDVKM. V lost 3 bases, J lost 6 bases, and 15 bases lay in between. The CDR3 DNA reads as TGTGCCAGCAGTTTTTTAGGGGTCACAGGCAATGAGCAGTTCTTC. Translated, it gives CASSFLGVTGNEQFF.

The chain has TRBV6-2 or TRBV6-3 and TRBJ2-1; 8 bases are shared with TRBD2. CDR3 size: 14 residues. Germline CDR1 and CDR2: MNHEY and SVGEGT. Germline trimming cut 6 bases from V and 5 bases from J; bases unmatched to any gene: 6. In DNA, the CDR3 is TGTGCCAGCAGCACCGGGACTAGAGACAATGAGCAGTTCTTC. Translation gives CASSTGTRDNEQFF.